This TCR beta chain was found in a study of shared clonotypes between healthy human individuals. Whole-study context: Donors had three CD4 naive, three CD4 memory, two CD8 naive and one CD8 memory plate apiece.

The CDR3 contains 16 residues. Assay execution took place at the deep level. Method: immunoSEQ multiplex PCR; TCRdb's copy keeps in-frame clones and lacks some. The table has millions of clones, roughly 95% seen once. Study-wide results and limits: Investigators collected only blood, and repertoires in tissues likely differ.

To note about this clone: As yet, its antigen is unknown.

The rearrangement joins TRBV21-1 to TRBJ2-2; the D call in the table, TRBD2, was not verified against the DNA. TRBV21-1 is a pseudogene. The TCR was taken from a man aged 18 to 29 in good health. Material: naive CD4+ T cells sorted from blood. Sample subset: CD45RA+ positively selected. CDR3 in amino acids: CASSSYPVANTGELFF. The DNA for the CDR3 is TGTGCCAGCAGCAGTTACCCGGTAGCGAACACCGGGGAGCTGTTTTTT.